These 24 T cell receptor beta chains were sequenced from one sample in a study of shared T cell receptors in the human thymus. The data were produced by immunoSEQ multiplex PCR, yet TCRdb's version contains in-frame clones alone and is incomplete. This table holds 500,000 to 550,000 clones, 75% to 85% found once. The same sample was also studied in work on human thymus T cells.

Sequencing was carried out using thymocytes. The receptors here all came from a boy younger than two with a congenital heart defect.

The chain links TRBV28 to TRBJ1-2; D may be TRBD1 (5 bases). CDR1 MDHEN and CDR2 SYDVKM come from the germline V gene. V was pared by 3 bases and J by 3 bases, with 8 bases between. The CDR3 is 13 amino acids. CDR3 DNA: TGTGCCAGCAGTTTGGAACAGGACTATGGCTACACCTTC. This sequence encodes CASSLEQDYGYTF.

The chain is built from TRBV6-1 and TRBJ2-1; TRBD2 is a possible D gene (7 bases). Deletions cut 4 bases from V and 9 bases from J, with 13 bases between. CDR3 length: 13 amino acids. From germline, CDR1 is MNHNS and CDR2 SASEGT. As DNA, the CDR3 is TGTGCCAGCAGTGGAATTAGGGGGGGTGAGCAGTTCTTC. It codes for CASSGIRGGEQFF.

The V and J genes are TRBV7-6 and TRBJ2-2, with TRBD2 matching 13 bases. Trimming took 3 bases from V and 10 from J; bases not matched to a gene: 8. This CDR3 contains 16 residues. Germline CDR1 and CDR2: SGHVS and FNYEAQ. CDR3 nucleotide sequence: TGTGCCAGCAGCTTGGGACTAGCGGGACCGCGTGAGGAGCTGTTTTTT. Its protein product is CASSLGLAGPREELFF. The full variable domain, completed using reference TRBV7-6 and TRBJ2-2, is GAGVSQSPRYKVTKRGQDVALRCDPISGHVSLYWYRQALGQGPEFLTYFNYEAQQDKSGLPNDRFSAERPEGSISTLTIQRTEQRDSAMYRCASSLGLAGPREELFFGEGSRLTVL.

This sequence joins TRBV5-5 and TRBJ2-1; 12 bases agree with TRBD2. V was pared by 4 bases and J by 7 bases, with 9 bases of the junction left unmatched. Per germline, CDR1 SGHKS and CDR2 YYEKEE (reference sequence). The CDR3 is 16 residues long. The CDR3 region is CASSRWTSGNGNEQFF. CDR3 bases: TGTGCCAGCAGCCGGTGGACTAGCGGGAATGGGAATGAGCAGTTCTTC.

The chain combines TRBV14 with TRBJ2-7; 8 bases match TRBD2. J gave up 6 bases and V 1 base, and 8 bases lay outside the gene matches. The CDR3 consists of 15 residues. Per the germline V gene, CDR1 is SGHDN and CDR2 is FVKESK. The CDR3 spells CASSQVDSGRVEQYF. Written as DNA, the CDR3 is TGTGCCAGCAGCCAAGTTGACAGCGGGAGAGTCGAGCAGTACTTC.

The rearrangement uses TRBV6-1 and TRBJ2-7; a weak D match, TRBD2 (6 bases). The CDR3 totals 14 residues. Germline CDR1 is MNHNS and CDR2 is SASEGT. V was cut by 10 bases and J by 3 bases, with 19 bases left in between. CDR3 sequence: CATKGGTDYYEQYF. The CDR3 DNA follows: TGTGCCACCAAGGGCGGGACGGACTACTACGAGCAGTACTTC.

The CDR3 DNA reads TGTGCCAGTAGTATAGACCCCAGGTCGGGCTACACCTTC. This encodes CASSIDPRSGYTF. The chain recombines TRBV19 with TRBJ1-2; D not certain. CDR1 is LNHDA and CDR2 is SQIVND in the germline V gene (reference sequence). V was pared by 0 bases and J by 8 bases, with 10 bases between. The CDR3 consists of 13 residues.

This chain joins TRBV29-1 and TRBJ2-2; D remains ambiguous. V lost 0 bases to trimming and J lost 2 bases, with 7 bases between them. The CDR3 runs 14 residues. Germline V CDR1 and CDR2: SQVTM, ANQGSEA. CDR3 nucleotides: TGCAGCGTTGAAGAGAACAGAAACACCGGGGAGCTGTTTTTT. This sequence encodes CSVEENRNTGELFF.

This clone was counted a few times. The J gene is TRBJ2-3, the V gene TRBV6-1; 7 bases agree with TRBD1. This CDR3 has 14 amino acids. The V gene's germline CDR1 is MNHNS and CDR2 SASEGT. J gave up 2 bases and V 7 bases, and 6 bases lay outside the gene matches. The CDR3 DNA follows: TGTGCCAGCAACCCGACAGGGTTCACAGATACGCAGTATTTT. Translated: CASNPTGFTDTQYF.

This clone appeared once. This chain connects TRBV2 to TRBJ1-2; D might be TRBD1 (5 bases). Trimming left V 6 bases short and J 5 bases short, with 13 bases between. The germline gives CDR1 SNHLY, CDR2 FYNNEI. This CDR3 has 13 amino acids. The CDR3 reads CASSGTGWYGYTF. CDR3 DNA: TGTGCCAGCAGCGGGACTGGCTGGTATGGCTACACCTTC.

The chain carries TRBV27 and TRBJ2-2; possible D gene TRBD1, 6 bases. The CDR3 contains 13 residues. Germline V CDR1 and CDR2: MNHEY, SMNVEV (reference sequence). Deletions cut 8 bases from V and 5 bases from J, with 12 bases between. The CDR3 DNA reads TGTGCCAGCGCCCCAGGGGATACCGGGGAGCTGTTTTTT. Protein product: CASAPGDTGELFF.

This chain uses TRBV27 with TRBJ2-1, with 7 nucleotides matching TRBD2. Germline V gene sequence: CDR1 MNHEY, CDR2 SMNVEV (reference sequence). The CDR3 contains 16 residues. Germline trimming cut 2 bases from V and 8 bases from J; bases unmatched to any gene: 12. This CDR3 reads CASSLGGREFIDEQFF. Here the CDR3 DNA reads TGTGCCAGCAGTTTAGGCGGGCGGGAGTTCATCGATGAGCAGTTCTTC.

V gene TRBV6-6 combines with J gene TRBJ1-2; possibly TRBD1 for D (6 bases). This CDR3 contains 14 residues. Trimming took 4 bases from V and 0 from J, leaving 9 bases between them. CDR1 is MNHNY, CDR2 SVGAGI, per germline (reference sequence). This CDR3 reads CASSSGASNYGYTF. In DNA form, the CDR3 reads TGTGCCAGCAGTTCAGGGGCTTCTAACTATGGCTACACCTTC.

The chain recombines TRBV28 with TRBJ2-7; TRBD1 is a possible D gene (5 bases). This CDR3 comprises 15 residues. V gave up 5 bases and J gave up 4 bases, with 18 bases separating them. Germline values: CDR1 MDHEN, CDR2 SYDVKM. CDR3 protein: CASSAQGTLEYEQYF. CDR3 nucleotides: TGTGCCAGCAGTGCTCAGGGTACCCTAGAGTACGAGCAGTACTTC. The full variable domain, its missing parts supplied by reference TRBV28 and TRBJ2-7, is DVKVTQSSRYLVKRTGEKVFLECVQDMDHENMFWYRQDPGLGLRLIYFSYDVKMKEKGDIPEGYSVSREKKERFSLILESASTNQTSMYLCASSAQGTLEYEQYFGPGTRLTVT.

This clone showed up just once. In nucleotides, the CDR3 is TGTGCCAGCAGACCCGGTCGCAGACTTAGCACAGATACGCAGTATTTT. Translation: CASRPGRRLSTDTQYF. V gene TRBV5-4 combines with J gene TRBJ2-3; D remains ambiguous. Germline CDR1 and CDR2: SGHNT and YYREEE (reference sequence). The CDR3 length is 16 residues. Trimming took 5 bases from V and 0 from J, leaving 16 bases between them.

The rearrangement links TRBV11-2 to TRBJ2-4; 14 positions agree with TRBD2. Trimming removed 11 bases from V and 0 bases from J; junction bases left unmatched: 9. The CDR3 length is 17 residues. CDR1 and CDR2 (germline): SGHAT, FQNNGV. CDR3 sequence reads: CAGPGLAGAVAKNIQYF. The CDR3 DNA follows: TGTGCCGGCCCGGGACTAGCGGGAGCCGTAGCCAAAAACATTCAGTACTTC.

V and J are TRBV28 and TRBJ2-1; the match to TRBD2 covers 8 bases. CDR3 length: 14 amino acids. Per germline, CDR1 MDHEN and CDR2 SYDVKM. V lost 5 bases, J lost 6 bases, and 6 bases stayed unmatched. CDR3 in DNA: TGTGCCAGCAGTCCCCGACTAGCGTGCAATGAGCAGTTCTTC. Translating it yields CASSPRLACNEQFF.

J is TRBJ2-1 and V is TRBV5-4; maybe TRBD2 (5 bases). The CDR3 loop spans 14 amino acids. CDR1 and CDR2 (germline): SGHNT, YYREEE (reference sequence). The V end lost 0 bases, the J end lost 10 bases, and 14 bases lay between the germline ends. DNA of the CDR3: TGTGCCAGCAGCTTGGCAGTGTCCCCGGGAGAGCAGTTCTTC. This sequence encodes CASSLAVSPGEQFF.

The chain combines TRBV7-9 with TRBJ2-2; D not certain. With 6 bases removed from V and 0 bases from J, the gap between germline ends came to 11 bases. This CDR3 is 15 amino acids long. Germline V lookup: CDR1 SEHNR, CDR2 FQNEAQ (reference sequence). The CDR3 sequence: CASSPLTANTGELFF. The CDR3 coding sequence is TGTGCCAGCAGTCCCTTGACTGCGAACACCGGGGAGCTGTTTTTT.

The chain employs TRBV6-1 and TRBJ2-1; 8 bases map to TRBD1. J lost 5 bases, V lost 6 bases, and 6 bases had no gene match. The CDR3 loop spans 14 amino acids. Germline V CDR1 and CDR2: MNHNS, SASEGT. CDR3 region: CASRPGQADNEQFF. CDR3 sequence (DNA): TGTGCCAGCAGGCCGGGACAGGCGGACAATGAGCAGTTCTTC.

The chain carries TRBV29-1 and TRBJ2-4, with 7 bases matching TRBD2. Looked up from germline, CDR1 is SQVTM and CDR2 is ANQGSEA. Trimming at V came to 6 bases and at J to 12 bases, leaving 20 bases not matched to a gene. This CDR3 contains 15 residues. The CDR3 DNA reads TGCAGCGTCTTGGGGGGGGATCGGCCACAAACGGGTCAGTACTTC. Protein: CSVLGGDRPQTGQYF.

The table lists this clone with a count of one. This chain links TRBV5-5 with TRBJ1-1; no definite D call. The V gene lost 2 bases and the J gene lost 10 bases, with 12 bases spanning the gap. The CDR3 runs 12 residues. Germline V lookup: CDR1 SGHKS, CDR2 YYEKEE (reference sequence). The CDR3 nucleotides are TGTGCCAGCAGCTTCGGGAGGGTTCGAGCTTTCTTT. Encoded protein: CASSFGRVRAFF.

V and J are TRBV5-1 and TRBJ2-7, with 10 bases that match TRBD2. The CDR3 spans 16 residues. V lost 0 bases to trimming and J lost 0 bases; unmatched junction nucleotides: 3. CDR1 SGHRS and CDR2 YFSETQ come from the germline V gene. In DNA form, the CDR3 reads TGCGCCAGCAGCTTGGTGACTAGCGGGCGCTCCTACGAGCAGTACTTC. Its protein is CASSLVTSGRSYEQYF.

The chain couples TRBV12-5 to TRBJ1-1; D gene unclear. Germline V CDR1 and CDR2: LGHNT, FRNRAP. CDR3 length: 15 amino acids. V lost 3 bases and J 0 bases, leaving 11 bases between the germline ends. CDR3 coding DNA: TGTGCTAGTGGTTTAGGTGAGGTCATGAACACTGAAGCTTTCTTT. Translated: CASGLGEVMNTEAFF.